The source of this TCR beta chain is a study of neoadjuvant nivolumab and ipilimumab in lung cancer. Notes on the study in general: Only a single major-pathologic-response sample was available for clonality analysis. A small number of samples were TCR sequenced. Compared with tumor-adjacent uninvolved lung, resected tumors showed greater richness and clonality. From pretherapy to surgery, tumor richness and clonality rose with dual therapy.

In this sample, this clone turned up a few times. Its antigen is not known. Per the germline V gene, CDR1 is SEHNR and CDR2 is FQNEAQ (reference sequence). The V end was cut by 0 bases, the J end by 1 base, with 3 bases between. The length of the CDR3 is 13 residues. The method was immunoSEQ multiplex PCR; TCRdb's version includes in-frame clones alone and lacks a portion of them. The sample lists roughly 14,000 clones, approximately 71% occurring once. This sequence joins TRBV7-9 and TRBJ1-1; no reliable D call. Sequencing used peripheral blood, obtained after neoadjuvant nivolumab, alone or with ipilimumab, at or shortly before surgery. The clonotype originates from an adult with non-small cell lung cancer. For the CDR3, the DNA is TGTGCCAGCAGCTTAGCAGGGAACACTGAAGCTTTCTTT. It is translated as CASSLAGNTEAFF.